What follows describes a single T cell receptor beta chain. The antigen remains undetermined. The source of the sample is a study of OX40 agonist ivuxolimab in advanced cancers. The wider study: Patients were dosed with the agonistic anti-OX40 (CD134) antibody ivuxolimab. From about 20 to 80 years was the age range, with a mean of 60 years, and around 83% were male.

With 5 bases removed from V and 2 bases from J, the gap between germline ends came to 7 bases. Germline V gene lookup returns CDR1 MNHEY and CDR2 SVGAGI. CDR3 length: 13 residues. General study results and limits: Doses of 0.1 to 3.0 mg/kg were accompanied by clonal expansion of CD4+ and CD8+ blood T cells by week 6.

The table came from immunoSEQ multiplex PCR; TCRdb's copy has only in-frame clones and leaves some out. The sample shows fewer than 80,000 clones, 77% of them seen only once. The TCR originated in an adult with an advanced solid tumor such as melanoma, head and neck, liver or kidney cancer. This rearrangement joins TRBV6-5 to TRBJ1-3; D is ambiguous. Here the sequenced sample was CD4+ or CD8+ T cells sorted from blood, taken in a trial of the OX40 agonist ivuxolimab. CDR3: CASSRETGNTIYF. The CDR3 region has the DNA TGTGCCAGCAGTCGTGAGACTGGAAACACCATATATTTT.